This T cell receptor (beta chain) was sequenced during a study of CXCR3-negative and CXCR3-positive naive CD8 T cells. The libraries of TRB cDNA were constructed through 5' RACE using UMI labels. TCRdb re-called the 5' RACE reads; every CDR3 protein appears as one record, without DNA. The table gives 90,000 to 100,000 distinct CDR3 sequences; the top ten clones make up around 1.7% of it. From germline, CDR1 is LNHDA and CDR2 SQIVND (reference sequence). The CDR3 spans 15 residues. All CD8+ T cell subsets were sorted in triplicate at roughly 280,000 cells each. The receptor was isolated from a human donor in good health. Some clones in this sample may be carry-over from other donors' samples. The chain is built from TRBV19 and TRBJ1-1; the D call from TCRdb, TRBD1, cannot be confirmed without DNA. The specimen was naive CXCR3- CD8+ T cells from blood. Regarding subset: CD45RO-CCR7+CD27+CD95- naive CD8+ T cells lacking CXCR3 (TNR3-). This CDR3 is CASRARDRGNTEAFF.